A single sample is the source of the 22 T cell receptor beta chains below, sequenced in a study of cytomegalovirus exposure and HLA in healthy donors. Sequencing used immunoSEQ multiplex PCR; TCRdb keeps in-frame clones, though not all of them. The sample records a few hundred thousand clones, 70% to 90% being singletons. What was sequenced was PBMCs. The source is a woman aged 18-35 years in good health and CMV-seronegative.

The CDR3 nucleotides read TGTGCCAGCAGTTTTGTAGGACAGGGATCCGGGGGAGATACGCAGTATTTT. Translated: CASSFVGQGSGGDTQYF. V and J are TRBV28 and TRBJ2-3; 8 bases agree with TRBD1. Germline V gene data show CDR1 as MDHEN and CDR2 as SYDVKM. The CDR3 totals 17 residues. V gave up 3 bases and J gave up 5 bases; unmatched junction bases: 13. The variable domain in full, completed from reference TRBV28 and TRBJ2-3, reads DVKVTQSSRYLVKRTGEKVFLECVQDMDHENMFWYRQDPGLGLRLIYFSYDVKMKEKGDIPEGYSVSREKKERFSLILESASTNQTSMYLCASSFVGQGSGGDTQYFGPGTRLTVL.

The sample holds one count of this clone. J is TRBJ2-7 and V is TRBV5-1; 8 positions agree with TRBD2. Germline CDR1 is SGHRS and CDR2 is YFSETQ. The length of the CDR3 is 16 residues. The trim removed 4 bases at V and 0 bases at J, leaving 9 bases unmatched. CDR3 DNA: TGCGCCAGCAGCACCGGGACTAGTGAGTCCTCCTACGAGCAGTACTTC. Translated, it gives CASSTGTSESSYEQYF.

V is TRBV29-1 and J is TRBJ2-3; 9 nucleotides agree with TRBD1. Germline V gene data show CDR1 as SQVTM and CDR2 as ANQGSEA. Germline trimming cut 1 base from V and 6 bases from J; bases unmatched to any gene: 2. The CDR3 consists of 13 residues. CDR3 region: CSVEVGTGDTQYF. In nucleotides, the CDR3 is TGCAGCGTTGAAGTGGGGACAGGGGATACGCAGTATTTT.

The chain employs TRBV30 and TRBJ2-3, with TRBD2 matching over 14 bases. The V gene end was trimmed by 3 bases and the J gene end by 5 bases; junction bases not matched to a gene: 7. Germline loops: CDR1 GTSNPN, CDR2 SVGIG (reference sequence). The CDR3 sequence is 16 residues long. CDR3 in DNA: TGTGCCTGGAGGGCCGGGACTAGCGGGAGTAAAGATACGCAGTATTTT. Protein: CAWRAGTSGSKDTQYF. Complete variable domain (other parts from reference TRBV30 and TRBJ2-3): SQTIHQWPATLVQPVGSPLSLECTVEGTSNPNLYWYRQAAGRGLQLLFYSVGIGQISSEVPQNLSASRPQDRQFILSSKKLLLSDSGFYLCAWRAGTSGSKDTQYFGPGTRLTVL.

V usage is TRBV19 and J usage is TRBJ2-2; unclear D gene. This CDR3 comprises 12 residues. Trimming removed 1 base from V and 7 bases from J, with 4 bases in between. The germline gives CDR1 LNHDA, CDR2 SQIVND (reference sequence). Here the CDR3 DNA reads TGTGCCAGTAGTATAGTTCACGGGGAGCTGTTTTTT. Protein product: CASSIVHGELFF.

J is TRBJ2-1 and V is TRBV4-3, with D unclear. The V gene's germline CDR1 is LGHNA and CDR2 YSLEER. The CDR3 consists of 15 residues. V gave up 4 bases and J gave up 0 bases, with 10 bases separating them. The CDR3 loop is CASSPHRSSYNEQFF. CDR3 in DNA: TGCGCCAGCAGCCCCCACCGGAGCTCCTACAATGAGCAGTTCTTC.

The chain combines TRBV7-2 with TRBJ1-5; no firm D call. The germline V gene encodes CDR1 SGHTA and CDR2 FQGNSA. This CDR3 is 15 amino acids long. Trimming cost V 5 bases and J 0 bases, with 11 bases left between them. The CDR3, as DNA: TGTGCCAGCAGCCTAACCCCCCTTAGCAATCAGCCCCAGCATTTT. Protein sequence: CASSLTPLSNQPQHF. Filled out from reference TRBV7-2 and TRBJ1-5, the complete variable domain reads GAGVSQSPSNKVTEKGKDVELRCDPISGHTALYWYRQSLGQGLEFLIYFQGNSAPDKSGLPSDRFSAERTGGSVSTLTIQRTQQEDSAVYLCASSLTPLSNQPQHFGDGTRLSIL.

The chain combines TRBV27 with TRBJ1-4; 9 bases are shared with TRBD1. CDR3 size: 18 residues. CDR1 is MNHEY and CDR2 is SMNVEV in the germline V gene (reference sequence). The ends lost 10 bases at V and 7 bases at J; junction bases unmatched: 22. CDR3 residues: CATPGTGLQRVGFEKLFF. The CDR3 DNA is TGTGCCACACCCGGGACAGGGCTCCAAAGAGTGGGTTTTGAAAAACTGTTTTTT.

The genes are TRBV2 and TRBJ2-5; 9 nucleotides align to TRBD2. V trimming: 3 bases; J trimming: 2 bases; junction bases outside the gene matches: 13. CDR3 size: 18 residues. Germline V gene sequence: CDR1 SNHLY, CDR2 FYNNEI. The chain's CDR3 is CASSDSGSGPGTQETQYF. The CDR3 bases are TGTGCCAGCAGTGATAGCGGGAGTGGACCAGGGACACAAGAGACCCAGTACTTC.

This clone was recorded only once. The V gene is TRBV5-1, the J gene TRBJ2-2, with a possible D match to TRBD1 (6 bases). The CDR3 runs to 17 residues. V lost 2 bases, J lost 8 bases, and 22 bases lay in between. Germline lookup yields CDR1 SGHRS and CDR2 YFSETQ. CDR3 in DNA: TGCGCCAGCAGCTTAACTCTACAGGGTAAAGGAGCGGGGGAGCTGTTTTTT. Its translation is CASSLTLQGKGAGELFF.

The chain carries TRBV30 and TRBJ2-7; possibly TRBD2 for D (7 bases). The CDR3 covers 15 residues. The germline V gene encodes CDR1 GTSNPN and CDR2 SVGIG (reference sequence). The germline V and J ends were trimmed by 3 bases and 2 bases, with 17 bases remaining between them. CDR3 in amino acids: CAWSRGGGTTYEQYF. CDR3 bases: TGTGCCTGGAGCCGGGGAGGGGGGACCACCTACGAGCAGTACTTC.

This clone appeared a single time. This chain connects TRBV12-5 to TRBJ2-7; 9 bases agree with TRBD1. The CDR3 is made up of 15 amino acids. The germline V gene encodes CDR1 LGHNT and CDR2 FRNRAP. Germline trimming cut 5 bases from V and 2 bases from J; bases unmatched to any gene: 7. CDR3 amino acids: CASGRRQGVTYEQYF. In DNA, the CDR3 is TGTGCTAGTGGTCGGCGACAGGGGGTAACCTACGAGCAGTACTTC. The whole variable domain, filled in from reference TRBV12-5 and TRBJ2-7, reads DARVTQTPRHKVTEMGQEVTMRCQPILGHNTVFWYRQTMMQGLELLAYFRNRAPLDDSGMPKDRFSAEMPDATLATLKIQPSEPRDSAVYFCASGRRQGVTYEQYFGPGTRLTVT.

The rearrangement links TRBV6-1 to TRBJ2-7; the match to TRBD1 covers 7 bases. The CDR3 covers 15 residues. Trimming took 1 base from V and 6 from J; bases not matched to a gene: 9. From germline, CDR1 is MNHNS and CDR2 SASEGT. The DNA of the CDR3 is TGTGCCAGCAGTGAAGGACAACAGGGGAAAAGCGAGCAGTACTTC. Protein product: CASSEGQQGKSEQYF.

V usage is TRBV29-1 and J usage is TRBJ2-7; TRBD1 is a possible D gene (8 bases). This CDR3 contains 13 residues. The germline V gene has CDR1 SQVTM and CDR2 ANQGSEA. Trimming took 6 bases from V and 3 from J, leaving 15 bases between them. The CDR3 sequence: CSVQGEGDYEQYF. The CDR3 bases are TGCAGCGTACAGGGGGAGGGGGACTACGAGCAGTACTTC.

The J gene is TRBJ2-3, the V gene TRBV5-4, with unresolved D. Trimming shortened V by 5 bases and J by 0 bases, and 13 bases separated the two germline ends. Germline CDR1 and CDR2: SGHNT and YYREEE (reference sequence). The CDR3 spans 15 residues. The CDR3 bases are TGTGCCAGCAGTTTAACTTTAGAGAGCACAGATACGCAGTATTTT. Translating gives CASSLTLESTDTQYF.

The J gene is TRBJ2-7, the V gene TRBV14; D is perhaps TRBD1 (5 bases). V lost 8 bases, J lost 7 bases, and 15 bases lay in between. This CDR3 has 12 residues. CDR1 is SGHDN, CDR2 FVKESK, per germline. This CDR3 reads CASGQGAWEQYF. The CDR3 coding sequence is TGTGCCAGCGGGCAAGGGGCCTGGGAGCAGTACTTC.

This rearrangement joins TRBV5-5 to TRBJ2-1, with D uncertain. Between the trimmed V and J ends, which lost 2 bases and 9 bases, there was a span of 12 bases. The CDR3 is 13 amino acids. CDR1 and CDR2 (germline): SGHKS, YYEKEE (reference sequence). CDR3 sequence reads: CASSLALVGEQFF. The CDR3, as DNA: TGTGCCAGCAGCTTAGCATTAGTCGGTGAGCAGTTCTTC.

The rearrangement uses TRBV27 and TRBJ1-5; tentative D call: TRBD1 (5 bases). The CDR3 length is 18 residues. V was trimmed by 5 bases and J by 2 bases, leaving 22 bases between them. The germline CDR1 and CDR2 sequences are MNHEY and SMNVEV (reference sequence). In DNA form, the CDR3 reads TGTGCCAGCAGTCTTTGGGGAAGTGGACAACAACGCAATCAGCCCCAGCATTTT. This translates into CASSLWGSGQQRNQPQHF.

The chain is built from TRBV30 and TRBJ1-1; the match to TRBD1 covers 8 bases. The CDR3 covers 12 residues. Trimming removed 8 bases from V and 4 bases from J; junction bases left unmatched: 6. Looked up from germline, CDR1 is GTSNPN and CDR2 is SVGIG (reference sequence). In DNA form, the CDR3 reads TGTGCCGGGACCACAGGGGGCACTGAAGCTTTCTTT. Translated: CAGTTGGTEAFF.

The gene calls are TRBV7-3 and TRBJ2-4; maybe TRBD1 (6 bases). The CDR3 runs 13 residues. Deletions cut 2 bases from V and 7 bases from J, with 9 bases between. The V gene's germline CDR1 is SGHTA and CDR2 FQGTGA. CDR3 coding DNA: TGTGCCAGCAGCTTAGACAGGTTTAACATTCAGTACTTC. Translated: CASSLDRFNIQYF.

This clone was detected only a few times. The sample carries other DNA sequences with the same CDR3. V gene TRBV18 combines with J gene TRBJ2-7, with 14 bases lining up with TRBD2. V lost 3 bases and J lost 6; bases outside the gene matches: 4. CDR1 is KGHSH, CDR2 LQKENI, per germline. The CDR3 sequence is 15 residues long. CDR3 amino acids: CASSPPGLAGVEQYF. CDR3 sequence (DNA): TGTGCCAGCTCACCTCCGGGACTAGCGGGAGTCGAGCAGTACTTC.

The V and J genes are TRBV4-3 and TRBJ2-1; 11 nucleotides match TRBD2. This CDR3 comprises 15 residues. The junction had 6 bases not matched to a gene; V was cut back by 6 bases and J by 5 bases. Germline CDR1 and CDR2: LGHNA and YSLEER. The CDR3 loop is CASRNTGLADNEQFF. CDR3 nucleotides: TGCGCCAGCAGAAACACGGGACTAGCGGACAATGAGCAGTTCTTC.